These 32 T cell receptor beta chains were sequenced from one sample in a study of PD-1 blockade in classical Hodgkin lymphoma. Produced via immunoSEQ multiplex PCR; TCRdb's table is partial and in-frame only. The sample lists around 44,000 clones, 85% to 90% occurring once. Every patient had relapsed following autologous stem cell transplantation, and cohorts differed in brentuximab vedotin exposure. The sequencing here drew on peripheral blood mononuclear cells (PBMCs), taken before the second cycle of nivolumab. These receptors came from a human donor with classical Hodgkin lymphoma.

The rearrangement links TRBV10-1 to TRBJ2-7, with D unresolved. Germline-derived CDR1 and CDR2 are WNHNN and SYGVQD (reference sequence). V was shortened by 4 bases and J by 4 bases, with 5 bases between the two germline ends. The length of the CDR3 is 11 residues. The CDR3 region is CASSAGYEQYF. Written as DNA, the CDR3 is TGCGCCAGCAGTGCCGGGTACGAGCAGTACTTC.

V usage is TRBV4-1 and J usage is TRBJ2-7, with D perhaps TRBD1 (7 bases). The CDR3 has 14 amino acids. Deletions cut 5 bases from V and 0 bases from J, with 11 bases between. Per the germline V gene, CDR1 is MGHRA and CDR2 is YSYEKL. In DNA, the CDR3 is TGCGCCAGCAGCACGCAGGGGGGCTCCTACGAGCAGTACTTC. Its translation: CASSTQGGSYEQYF.

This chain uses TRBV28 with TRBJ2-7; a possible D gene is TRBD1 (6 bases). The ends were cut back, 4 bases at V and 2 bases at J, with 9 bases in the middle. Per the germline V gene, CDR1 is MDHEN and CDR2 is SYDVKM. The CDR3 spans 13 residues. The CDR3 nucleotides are TGTGCCAGCAGTTCAGGGGCAACCTACGAGCAGTACTTC. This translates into CASSSGATYEQYF.

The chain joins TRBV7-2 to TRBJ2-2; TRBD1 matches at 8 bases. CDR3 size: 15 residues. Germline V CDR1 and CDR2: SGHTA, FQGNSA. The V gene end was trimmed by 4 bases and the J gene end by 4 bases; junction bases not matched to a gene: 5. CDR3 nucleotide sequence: TGTGCCAGCAGCTCTTACAGGGGGAGCACCGGGGAGCTGTTTTTT. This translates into CASSSYRGSTGELFF.

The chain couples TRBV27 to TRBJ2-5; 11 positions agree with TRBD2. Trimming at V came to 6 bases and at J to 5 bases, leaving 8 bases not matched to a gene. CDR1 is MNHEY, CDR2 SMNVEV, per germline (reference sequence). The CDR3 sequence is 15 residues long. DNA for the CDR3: TGTGCCAGCAGCCCAGAGGCTAGCGGGGGGGAGACCCAGTACTTC. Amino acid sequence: CASSPEASGGETQYF.

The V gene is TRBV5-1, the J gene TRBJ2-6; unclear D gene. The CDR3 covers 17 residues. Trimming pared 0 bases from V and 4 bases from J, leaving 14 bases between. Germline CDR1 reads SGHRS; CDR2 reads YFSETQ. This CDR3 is CASSLEPQVRGANVLTF. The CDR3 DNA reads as TGCGCCAGCAGCTTGGAACCCCAGGTACGCGGGGCCAACGTCCTGACTTTC.

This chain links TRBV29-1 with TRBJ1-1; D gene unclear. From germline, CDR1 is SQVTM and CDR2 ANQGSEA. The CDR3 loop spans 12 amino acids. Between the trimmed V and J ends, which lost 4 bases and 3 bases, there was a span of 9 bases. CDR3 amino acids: CSVVSEDTEAFF. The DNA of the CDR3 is TGCAGCGTTGTCAGTGAGGACACTGAAGCTTTCTTT.

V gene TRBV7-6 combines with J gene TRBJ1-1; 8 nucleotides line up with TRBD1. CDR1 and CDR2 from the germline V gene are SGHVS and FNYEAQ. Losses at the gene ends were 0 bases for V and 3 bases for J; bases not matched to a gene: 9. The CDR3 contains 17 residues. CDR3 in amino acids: CASSLAAGGIGDTEAFF. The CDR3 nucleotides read TGTGCCAGCAGCTTAGCCGCAGGGGGCATTGGCGACACTGAAGCTTTCTTT.

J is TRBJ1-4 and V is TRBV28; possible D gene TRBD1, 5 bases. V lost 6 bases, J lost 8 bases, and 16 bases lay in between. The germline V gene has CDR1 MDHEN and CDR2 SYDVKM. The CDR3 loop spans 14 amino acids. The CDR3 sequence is CASRPGGGEEKLFF. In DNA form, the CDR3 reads TGTGCCAGCAGGCCCGGTGGGGGGGAGGAAAAACTGTTTTTT. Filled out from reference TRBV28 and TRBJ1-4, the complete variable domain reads DVKVTQSSRYLVKRTGEKVFLECVQDMDHENMFWYRQDPGLGLRLIYFSYDVKMKEKGDIPEGYSVSREKKERFSLILESASTNQTSMYLCASRPGGGEEKLFFGSGTQLSVL.

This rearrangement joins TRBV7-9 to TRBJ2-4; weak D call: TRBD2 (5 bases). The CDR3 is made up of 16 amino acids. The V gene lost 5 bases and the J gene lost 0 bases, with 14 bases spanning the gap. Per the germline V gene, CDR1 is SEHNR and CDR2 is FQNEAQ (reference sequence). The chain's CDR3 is CASSPWTGLAKNIQYF. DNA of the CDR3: TGTGCCAGCAGCCCTTGGACTGGTTTAGCCAAAAACATTCAGTACTTC.

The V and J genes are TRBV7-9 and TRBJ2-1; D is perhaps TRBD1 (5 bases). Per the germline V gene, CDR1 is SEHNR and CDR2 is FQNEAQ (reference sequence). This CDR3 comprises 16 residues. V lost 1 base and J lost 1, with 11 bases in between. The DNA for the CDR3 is TGTGCCAGCAGCTTAGGTGGGGCCATATCCTACAATGAGCAGTTCTTC. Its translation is CASSLGGAISYNEQFF.

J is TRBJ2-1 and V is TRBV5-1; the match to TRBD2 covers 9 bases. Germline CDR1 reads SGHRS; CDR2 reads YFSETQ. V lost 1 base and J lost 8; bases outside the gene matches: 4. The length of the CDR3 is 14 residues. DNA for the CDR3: TGCGCCAGCAGCTTGCCTAGCGGGATCGATGAGCAGTTCTTC. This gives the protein CASSLPSGIDEQFF.

This CDR3 is CASSSGTGGGYTF. The CDR3 coding sequence is TGCGCCAGCAGCTCCGGGACAGGGGGAGGCTACACCTTC. The genes are TRBV5-1 and TRBJ1-2; TRBD1 matches 11 bases. The CDR3 is made up of 13 amino acids. Germline assignment: CDR1 SGHRS and CDR2 YFSETQ. The V gene end was trimmed by 3 bases and the J gene end by 8 bases; junction bases not matched to a gene: 3.

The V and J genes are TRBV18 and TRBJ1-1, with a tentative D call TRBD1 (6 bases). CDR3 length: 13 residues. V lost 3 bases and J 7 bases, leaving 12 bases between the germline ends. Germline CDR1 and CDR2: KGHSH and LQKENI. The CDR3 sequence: CASSPGTSSEAFF. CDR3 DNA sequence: TGTGCCAGCTCACCGGGGACATCTAGTGAAGCTTTCTTT.

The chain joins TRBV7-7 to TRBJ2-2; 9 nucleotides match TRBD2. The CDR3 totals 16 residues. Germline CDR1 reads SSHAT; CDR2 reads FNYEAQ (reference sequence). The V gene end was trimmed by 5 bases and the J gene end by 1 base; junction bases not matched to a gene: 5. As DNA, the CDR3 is TGTGCCAGCAGCGCGACGACTAGCGGGAACACCGGGGAGCTGTTTTTT. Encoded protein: CASSATTSGNTGELFF.

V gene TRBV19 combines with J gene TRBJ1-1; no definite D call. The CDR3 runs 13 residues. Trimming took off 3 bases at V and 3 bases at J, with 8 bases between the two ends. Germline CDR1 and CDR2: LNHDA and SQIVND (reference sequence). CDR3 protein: CASSIADYTEAFF. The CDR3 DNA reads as TGTGCCAGTAGTATCGCAGATTACACTGAAGCTTTCTTT.

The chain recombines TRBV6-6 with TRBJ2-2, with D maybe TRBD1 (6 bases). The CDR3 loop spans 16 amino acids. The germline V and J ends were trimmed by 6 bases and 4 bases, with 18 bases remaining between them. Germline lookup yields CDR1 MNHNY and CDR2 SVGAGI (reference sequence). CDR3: CASRRGGQRGTGELFF. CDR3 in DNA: TGTGCCAGCAGACGGGGCGGACAGAGAGGCACCGGGGAGCTGTTTTTT.

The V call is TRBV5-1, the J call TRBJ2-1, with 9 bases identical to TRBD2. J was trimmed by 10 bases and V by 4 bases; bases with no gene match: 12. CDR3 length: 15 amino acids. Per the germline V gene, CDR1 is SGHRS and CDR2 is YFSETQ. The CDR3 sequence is CASSRLRGGVGEQFF. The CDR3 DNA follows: TGCGCCAGCAGCCGCCTTCGCGGGGGGGTGGGGGAGCAGTTCTTC.

The CDR3 sequence is CASMMKVFPSPLHF. For the CDR3, the DNA is TGTGCCAGCATGATGAAGGTGTTTCCATCACCCCTCCACTTT. The chain links TRBV6-6 to TRBJ1-6; D not certain. The germline CDR1 and CDR2 sequences are MNHNY and SVGAGI (reference sequence). CDR3 length: 14 amino acids. Trimming left V 7 bases short and J 10 bases short, with 17 bases between.

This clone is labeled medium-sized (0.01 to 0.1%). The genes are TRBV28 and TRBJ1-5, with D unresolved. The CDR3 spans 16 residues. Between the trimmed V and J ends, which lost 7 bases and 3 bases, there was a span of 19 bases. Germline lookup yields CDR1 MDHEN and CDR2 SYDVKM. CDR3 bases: TGTGCCAGCATCGATCGTGTGACAATCAACAATCAGCCCCAGCATTTT. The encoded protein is CASIDRVTINNQPQHF.

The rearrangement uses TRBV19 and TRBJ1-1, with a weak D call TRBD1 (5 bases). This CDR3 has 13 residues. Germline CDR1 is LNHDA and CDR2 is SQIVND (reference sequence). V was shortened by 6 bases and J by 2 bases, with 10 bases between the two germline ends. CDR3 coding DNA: TGTGCCAGTAGGAGGACAACAAACACTGAAGCTTTCTTT. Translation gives CASRRTTNTEAFF.

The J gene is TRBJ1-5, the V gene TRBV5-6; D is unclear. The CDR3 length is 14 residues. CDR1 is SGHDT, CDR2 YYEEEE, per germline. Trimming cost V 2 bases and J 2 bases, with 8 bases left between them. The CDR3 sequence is CASSFGSGNQPQHF. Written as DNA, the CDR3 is TGTGCCAGCAGCTTTGGGAGTGGCAATCAGCCCCAGCATTTT.

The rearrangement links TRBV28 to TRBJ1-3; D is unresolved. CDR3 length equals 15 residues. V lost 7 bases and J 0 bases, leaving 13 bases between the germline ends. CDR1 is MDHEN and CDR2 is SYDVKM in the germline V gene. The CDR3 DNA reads TGTGCCAGCACCCAAGCAACGATCTCTGGAAACACCATATATTTT. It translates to CASTQATISGNTIYF.

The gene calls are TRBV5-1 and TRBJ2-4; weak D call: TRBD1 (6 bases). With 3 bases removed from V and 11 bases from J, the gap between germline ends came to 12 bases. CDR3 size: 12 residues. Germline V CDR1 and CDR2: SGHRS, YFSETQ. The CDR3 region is CASSWDNGVQYF. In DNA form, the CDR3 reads TGCGCCAGCAGCTGGGACAATGGAGTTCAGTACTTC.

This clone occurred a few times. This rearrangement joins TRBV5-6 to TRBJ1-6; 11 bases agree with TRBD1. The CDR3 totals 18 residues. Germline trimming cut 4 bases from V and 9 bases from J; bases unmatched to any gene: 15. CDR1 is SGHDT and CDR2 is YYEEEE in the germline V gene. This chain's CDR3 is CASSRTGGLVPGSSPLHF. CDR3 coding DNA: TGTGCCAGCAGCCGGACAGGGGGCTTGGTCCCAGGGAGTTCACCCCTCCACTTT.

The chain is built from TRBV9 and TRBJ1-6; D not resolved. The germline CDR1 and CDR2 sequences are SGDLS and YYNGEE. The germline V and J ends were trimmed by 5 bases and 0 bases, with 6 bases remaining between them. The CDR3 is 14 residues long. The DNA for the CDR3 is TGTGCCAGCAGAACCAGCTCCTATAATTCACCCCTCCACTTT. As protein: CASRTSSYNSPLHF.

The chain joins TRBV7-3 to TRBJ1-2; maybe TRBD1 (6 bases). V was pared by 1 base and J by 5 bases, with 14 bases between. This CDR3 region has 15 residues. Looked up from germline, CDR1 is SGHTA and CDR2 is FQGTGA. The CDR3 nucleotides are TGTGCCAGCAGCTTAATTGGGGGGCCCTGGTATGGCTACACCTTC. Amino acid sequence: CASSLIGGPWYGYTF.

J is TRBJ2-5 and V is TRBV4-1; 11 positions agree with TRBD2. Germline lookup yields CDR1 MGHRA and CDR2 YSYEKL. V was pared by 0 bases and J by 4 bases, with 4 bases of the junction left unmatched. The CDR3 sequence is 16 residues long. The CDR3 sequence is CASSQEPTSGGETQYF. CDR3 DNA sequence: TGCGCCAGCAGCCAAGAACCCACTAGCGGGGGAGAGACCCAGTACTTC.

In nucleotides, the CDR3 is TGCAGCGTTGAGGGGCAGGGCCAAACCTACGAGCAGTACTTC. Translating it yields CSVEGQGQTYEQYF. The gene calls are TRBV29-1 and TRBJ2-7, with a tentative D call TRBD1 (5 bases). There are 14 residues in the CDR3. Trimming shortened V by 3 bases and J by 2 bases, and 14 bases separated the two germline ends. Per the germline V gene, CDR1 is SQVTM and CDR2 is ANQGSEA.

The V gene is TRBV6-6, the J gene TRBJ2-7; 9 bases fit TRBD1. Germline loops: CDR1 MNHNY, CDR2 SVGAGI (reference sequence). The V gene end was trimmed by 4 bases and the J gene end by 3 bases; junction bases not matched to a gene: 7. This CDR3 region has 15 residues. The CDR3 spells CASSFGQGMVYEQYF. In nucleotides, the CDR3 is TGTGCCAGCAGTTTCGGACAGGGGATGGTCTACGAGCAGTACTTC.

In DNA form, the CDR3 reads TGTGCCAGCTCTCTTACCGGGACTAGCGGGAGTAATGAGCAGTTCTTC. It specifies CASSLTGTSGSNEQFF. The chain uses TRBV18 and TRBJ2-1; 14 nucleotides agree with TRBD2. The CDR3 consists of 16 residues. Trimming at V came to 6 bases and at J to 7 bases, leaving 8 bases not matched to a gene. The germline V gene has CDR1 KGHSH and CDR2 LQKENI.

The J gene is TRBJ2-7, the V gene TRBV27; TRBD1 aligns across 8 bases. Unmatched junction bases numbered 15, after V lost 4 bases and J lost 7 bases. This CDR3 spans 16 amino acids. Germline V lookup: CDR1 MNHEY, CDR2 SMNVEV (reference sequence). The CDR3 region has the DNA TGTGCCAGCAGTTACGCAGGGGGCGTAGGGGCTAGTGAGCAGTACTTC. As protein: CASSYAGGVGASEQYF.